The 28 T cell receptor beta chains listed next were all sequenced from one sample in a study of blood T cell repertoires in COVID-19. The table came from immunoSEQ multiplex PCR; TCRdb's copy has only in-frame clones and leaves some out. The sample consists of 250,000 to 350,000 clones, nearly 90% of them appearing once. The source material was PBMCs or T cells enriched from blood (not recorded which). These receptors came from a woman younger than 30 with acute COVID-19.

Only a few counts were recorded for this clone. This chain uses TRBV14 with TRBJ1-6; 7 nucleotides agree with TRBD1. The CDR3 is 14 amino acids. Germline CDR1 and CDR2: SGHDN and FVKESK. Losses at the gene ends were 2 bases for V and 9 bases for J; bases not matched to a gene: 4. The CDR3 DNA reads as TGTGCCAGCAGCCAACGAGGGGGCCGTTCACCCCTCCACTTT. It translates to CASSQRGGRSPLHF.

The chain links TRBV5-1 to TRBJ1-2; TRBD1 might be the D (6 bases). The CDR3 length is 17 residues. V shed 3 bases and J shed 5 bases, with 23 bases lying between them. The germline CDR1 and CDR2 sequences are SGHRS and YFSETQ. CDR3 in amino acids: CASSSRDYRDAGYGYTF. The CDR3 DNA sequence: TGCGCCAGCAGCTCACGGGACTACAGGGATGCGGGTTATGGCTACACCTTC.

The DNA for the CDR3 is TGTGCCACCAGCACCCGACTAGCCGGCACAGATACGCAGTATTTT. Residues: CATSTRLAGTDTQYF. V is TRBV15 and J is TRBJ2-3, with TRBD2 matching over 7 bases. V was clipped by 4 bases and J by 1 base; unmatched bases: 5. CDR3 size: 15 residues. The germline V gene encodes CDR1 LNHNV and CDR2 YYDKDF (reference sequence).

The CDR3: CASSLGTSGTSGEQFF. The CDR3 DNA sequence: TGTGCCAGCAGTTTAGGGACTAGCGGGACTTCTGGAGAGCAGTTCTTC. The chain couples TRBV28 to TRBJ2-1; 13 nucleotides align to TRBD2. The CDR3 runs to 16 residues. Losses at the gene ends were 2 bases for V and 10 bases for J; bases not matched to a gene: 8. Germline CDR1 reads MDHEN; CDR2 reads SYDVKM.

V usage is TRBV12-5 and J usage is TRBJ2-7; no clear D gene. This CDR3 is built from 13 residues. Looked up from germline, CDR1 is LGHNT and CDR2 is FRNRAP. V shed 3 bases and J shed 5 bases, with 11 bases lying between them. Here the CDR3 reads CASGLERENEQYF. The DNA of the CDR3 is TGTGCTAGTGGTTTAGAAAGAGAAAACGAGCAGTACTTC.

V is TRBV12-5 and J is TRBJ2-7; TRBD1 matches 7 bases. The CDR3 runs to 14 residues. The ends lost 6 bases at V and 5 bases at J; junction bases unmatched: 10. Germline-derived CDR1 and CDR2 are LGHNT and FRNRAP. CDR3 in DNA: TGTGCTAGTGGCCGCGAAGAAACAGGGGACGAGCAGTACTTC. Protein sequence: CASGREETGDEQYF.

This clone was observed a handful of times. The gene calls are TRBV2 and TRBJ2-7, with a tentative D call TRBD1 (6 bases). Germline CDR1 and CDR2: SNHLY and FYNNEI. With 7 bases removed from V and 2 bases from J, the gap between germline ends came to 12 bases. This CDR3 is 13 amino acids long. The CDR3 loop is CASIVGQTYEQYF. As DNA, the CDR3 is TGTGCCAGCATCGTCGGACAGACCTACGAGCAGTACTTC. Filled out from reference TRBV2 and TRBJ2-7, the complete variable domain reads EPEVTQTPSHQVTQMGQEVILRCVPISNHLYFYWYRQILGQKVEFLVSFYNNEISEKSEIFDDQFSVERPDGSNFTLKIRSTKLEDSAMYFCASIVGQTYEQYFGPGTRLTVT.

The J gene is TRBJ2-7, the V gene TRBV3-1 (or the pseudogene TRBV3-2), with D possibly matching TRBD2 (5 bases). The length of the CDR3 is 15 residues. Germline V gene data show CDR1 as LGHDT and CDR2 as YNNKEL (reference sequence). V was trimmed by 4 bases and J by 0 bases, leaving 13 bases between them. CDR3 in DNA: TGTGCCAGCAGCCCTCGGGGTCTAGTCTCCTACGAGCAGTACTTC. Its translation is CASSPRGLVSYEQYF.

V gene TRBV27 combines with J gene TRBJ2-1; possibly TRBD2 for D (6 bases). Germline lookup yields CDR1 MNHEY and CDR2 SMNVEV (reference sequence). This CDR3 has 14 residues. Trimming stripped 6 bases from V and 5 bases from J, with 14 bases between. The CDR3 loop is CASSLMGGDNEQFF. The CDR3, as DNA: TGTGCCAGCAGCTTAATGGGGGGAGACAATGAGCAGTTCTTC.

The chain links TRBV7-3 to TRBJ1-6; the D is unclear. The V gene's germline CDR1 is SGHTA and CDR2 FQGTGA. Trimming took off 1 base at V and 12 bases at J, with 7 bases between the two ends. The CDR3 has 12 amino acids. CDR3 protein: CASSLIGGPLHF. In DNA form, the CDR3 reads TGTGCCAGCAGCTTAATTGGCGGACCCCTCCACTTT.

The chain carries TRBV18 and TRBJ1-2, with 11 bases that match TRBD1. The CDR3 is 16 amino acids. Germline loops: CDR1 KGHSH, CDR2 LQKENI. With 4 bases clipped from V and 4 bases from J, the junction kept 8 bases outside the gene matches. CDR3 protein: CASSLAGTGGSYGYTF. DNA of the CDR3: TGTGCCAGCTCACTGGCCGGGACAGGGGGATCCTATGGCTACACCTTC. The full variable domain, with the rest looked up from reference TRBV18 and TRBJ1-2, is NAGVMQNPRHLVRRRGQEARLRCSPMKGHSHVYWYRQLPEEGLKFMVYLQKENIIDESGMPKERFSAEFPKEGPSILRIQQVVRGDSAAYFCASSLAGTGGSYGYTFGSGTRLTVV.

This CDR3 is CASSLGRFYEQYF. CDR3 nucleotides: TGTGCCAGCAGTTTGGGCAGGTTCTACGAGCAGTACTTC. The genes are TRBV12-3 or TRBV12-4 and TRBJ2-7; D is unresolved. The CDR3 sequence is 13 residues long. The ends were cut back, 3 bases at V and 3 bases at J, with 9 bases in the middle.

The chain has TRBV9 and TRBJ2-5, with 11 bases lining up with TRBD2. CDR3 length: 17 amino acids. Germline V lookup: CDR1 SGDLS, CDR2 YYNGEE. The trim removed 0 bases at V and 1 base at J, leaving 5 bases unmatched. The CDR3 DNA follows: TGTGCCAGCAGCGTAGCACCGACTAGCGGGGCCCAAGAGACCCAGTACTTC. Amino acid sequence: CASSVAPTSGAQETQYF.

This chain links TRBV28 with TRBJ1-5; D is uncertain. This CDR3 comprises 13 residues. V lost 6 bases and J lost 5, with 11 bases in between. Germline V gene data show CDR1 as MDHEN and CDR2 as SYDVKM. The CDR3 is CASRPPRDQPQHF. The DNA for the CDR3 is TGTGCCAGCAGGCCACCCCGCGATCAGCCCCAGCATTTT. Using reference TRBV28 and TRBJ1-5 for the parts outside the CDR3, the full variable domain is DVKVTQSSRYLVKRTGEKVFLECVQDMDHENMFWYRQDPGLGLRLIYFSYDVKMKEKGDIPEGYSVSREKKERFSLILESASTNQTSMYLCASRPPRDQPQHFGDGTRLSIL.

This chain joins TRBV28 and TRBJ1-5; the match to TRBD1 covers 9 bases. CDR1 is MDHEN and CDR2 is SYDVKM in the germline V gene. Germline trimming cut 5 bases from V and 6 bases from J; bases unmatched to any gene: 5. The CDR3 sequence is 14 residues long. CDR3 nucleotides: TGTGCCAGCAGTAGACAGGGGGGCAGTCAGCCCCAGCATTTT. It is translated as CASSRQGGSQPQHF. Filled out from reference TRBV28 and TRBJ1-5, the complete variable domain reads DVKVTQSSRYLVKRTGEKVFLECVQDMDHENMFWYRQDPGLGLRLIYFSYDVKMKEKGDIPEGYSVSREKKERFSLILESASTNQTSMYLCASSRQGGSQPQHFGDGTRLSIL.

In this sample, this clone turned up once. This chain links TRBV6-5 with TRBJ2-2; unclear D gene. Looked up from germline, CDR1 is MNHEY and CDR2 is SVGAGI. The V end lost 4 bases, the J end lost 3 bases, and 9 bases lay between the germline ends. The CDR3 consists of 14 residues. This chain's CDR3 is CASSWRGDTGELFF. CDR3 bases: TGTGCCAGCAGTTGGCGCGGCGACACCGGGGAGCTGTTTTTT.

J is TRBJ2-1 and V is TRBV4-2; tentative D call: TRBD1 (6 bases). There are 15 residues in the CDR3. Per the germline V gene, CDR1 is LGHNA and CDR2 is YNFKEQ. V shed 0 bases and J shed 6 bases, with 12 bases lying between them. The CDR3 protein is CASSQDPRGVNEQFF. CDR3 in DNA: TGTGCCAGCAGCCAAGATCCCAGGGGAGTCAATGAGCAGTTCTTC.

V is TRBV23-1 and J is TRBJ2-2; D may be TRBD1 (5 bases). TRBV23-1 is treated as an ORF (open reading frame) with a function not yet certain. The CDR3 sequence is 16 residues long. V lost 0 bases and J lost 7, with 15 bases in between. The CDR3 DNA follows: TGCGCCAGCAGTCAATCCCGCAGGGTCAACTTCGGGGAGCTGTTTTTT. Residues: CASSQSRRVNFGELFF.

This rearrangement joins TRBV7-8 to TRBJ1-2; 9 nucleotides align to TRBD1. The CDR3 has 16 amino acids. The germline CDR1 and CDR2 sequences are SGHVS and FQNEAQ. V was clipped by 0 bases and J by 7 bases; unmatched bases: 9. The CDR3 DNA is TGTGCCAGCAGCTTAGCGGGGACAGGGCCCGAAAGTGGCTACACCTTC. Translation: CASSLAGTGPESGYTF.

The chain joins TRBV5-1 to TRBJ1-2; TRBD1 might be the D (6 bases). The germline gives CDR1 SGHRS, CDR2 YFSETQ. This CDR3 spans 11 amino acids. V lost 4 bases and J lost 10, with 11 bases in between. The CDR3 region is CASSASGAYTF. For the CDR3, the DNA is TGCGCCAGCAGCGCTTCAGGGGCCTACACCTTC.

CDR3 sequence (DNA): TGTGCCAGCAGCGCTGGCGGCCGGGGCGAGCAGTACTTC. Its protein is CASSAGGRGEQYF. V gene TRBV9 combines with J gene TRBJ2-7; tentative D call: TRBD2 (5 bases). The germline gives CDR1 SGDLS, CDR2 YYNGEE. Trimming stripped 3 bases from V and 6 bases from J, with 13 bases between. The CDR3 is made up of 13 amino acids.

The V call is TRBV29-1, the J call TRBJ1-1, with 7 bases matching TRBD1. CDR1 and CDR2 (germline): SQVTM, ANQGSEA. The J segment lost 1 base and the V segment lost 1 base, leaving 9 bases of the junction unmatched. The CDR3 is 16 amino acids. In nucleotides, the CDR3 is TGCAGCGTTGAAGGGTCTCGACAGGGCTCGAACACTGAAGCTTTCTTT. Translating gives CSVEGSRQGSNTEAFF.

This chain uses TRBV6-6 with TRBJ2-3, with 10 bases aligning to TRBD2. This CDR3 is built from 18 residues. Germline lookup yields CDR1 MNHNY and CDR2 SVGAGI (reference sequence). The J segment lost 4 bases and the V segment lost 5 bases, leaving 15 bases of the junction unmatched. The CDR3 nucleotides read TGTGCCAGCAGTCCCACCCAGAGCGGGAGGGCCTTTTCAGATACGCAGTATTTT. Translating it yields CASSPTQSGRAFSDTQYF.

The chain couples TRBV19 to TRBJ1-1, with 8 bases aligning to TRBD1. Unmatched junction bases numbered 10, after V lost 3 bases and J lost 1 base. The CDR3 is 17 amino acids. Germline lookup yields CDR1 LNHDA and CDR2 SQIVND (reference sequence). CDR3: CASSILQGGVKNTEAFF. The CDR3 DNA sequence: TGTGCCAGTAGTATTTTACAGGGGGGGGTAAAGAACACTGAAGCTTTCTTT.

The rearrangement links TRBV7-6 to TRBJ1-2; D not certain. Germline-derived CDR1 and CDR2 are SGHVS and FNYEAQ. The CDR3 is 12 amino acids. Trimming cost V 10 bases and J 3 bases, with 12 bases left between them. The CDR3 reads CATTWEDYGYTF. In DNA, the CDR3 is TGTGCCACTACATGGGAGGACTATGGCTACACCTTC.

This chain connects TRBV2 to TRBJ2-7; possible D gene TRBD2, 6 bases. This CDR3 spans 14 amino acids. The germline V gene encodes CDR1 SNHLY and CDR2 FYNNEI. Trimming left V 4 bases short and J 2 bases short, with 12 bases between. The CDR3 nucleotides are TGTGCCAGCAGTGTGGGACGGGAGACCTACGAGCAGTACTTC. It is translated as CASSVGRETYEQYF.

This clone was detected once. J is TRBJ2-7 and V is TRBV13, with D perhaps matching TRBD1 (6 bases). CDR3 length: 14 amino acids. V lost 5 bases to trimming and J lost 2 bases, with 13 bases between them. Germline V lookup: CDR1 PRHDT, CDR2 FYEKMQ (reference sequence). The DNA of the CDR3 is TGTGCCAGCAGCCCGACAGGAGTCCCCTACGAGCAGTACTTC. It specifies CASSPTGVPYEQYF.

The CDR3 reads CASSPTGTEAFF. DNA for the CDR3: TGTGCCAGCTCACCAACGGGGACTGAAGCTTTCTTT. The rearrangement links TRBV18 to TRBJ1-1; D remains ambiguous. Germline V lookup: CDR1 KGHSH, CDR2 LQKENI. This CDR3 comprises 12 residues. V was cut by 2 bases and J by 5 bases, with 6 bases left in between.